The clone carrying this TCR beta chain came up a few times. Antigen: not known. Germline values: CDR1 MNHEY, CDR2 SVGAGI. V dropped 5 bases and J dropped 2 bases, with 13 bases sitting between them. The CDR3 is 15 residues long. The template was genomic DNA from peripheral blood, not RNA. Multiplex touch-down PCR with TRB-A/B primers amplified rearranged V-D-J TRB sequences. MiXCR, applied by TCRdb to the multiplex PCR reads, yields one record per CDR3 protein. The data contain some 8,100 distinct CDR3 sequences, 45% to 55% of them singletons. The data were taken from a study of T cell repertoires in aging, cancer and after chemotherapy. Looking at the study overall: Donor ages fell into six groups from 30 or younger up to 70 or older.

Whole-study results and caveats: Age-matched healthy donors had significantly more diverse, less clonal blood TCR repertoires than untreated cancer patients. The repertoire data cannot show anything about immunological memory following chemotherapy. Across the chemotherapy interval, each cancer cohort showed higher median generation probability, suggesting thymic rebound.

This chain uses TRBV6-5 with TRBJ1-5, with D maybe TRBD1 (5 bases). Material: blood. The sequence came from a human donor in good health. The CDR3 loop is CASSKRGMGNQPQHF. The CDR3 DNA reads TGTGCCAGCAGTAAAAGGGGTATGGGCAATCAGCCCCAGCATTTT.